This entry lists 4 T cell receptor beta chains sequenced from one sample in a study of OX40 agonist ivuxolimab in advanced cancers. Clones were sequenced by immunoSEQ multiplex PCR, and TCRdb holds only the in-frame ones, with some missing. The sample yields under 20,000 clones, roughly 88% seen once. The specimen was CD4+ or CD8+ T cells sorted from blood, collected in a trial of the OX40 agonist ivuxolimab. Receptors were obtained from an adult with an advanced solid tumor such as melanoma, head and neck, liver or kidney cancer.

The V and J genes are TRBV11-1 and TRBJ2-7; TRBD1 matches 9 bases. With V trimmed by 3 bases and J by 5 bases, 17 bases remained unmatched. Germline CDR1 SGHAT, CDR2 FQDESV (reference sequence). CDR3 length equals 18 residues. The CDR3 protein is CASSLGTGGNPRNHEQYF. For the CDR3, the DNA is TGTGCCAGCAGCTTGGGAACAGGGGGCAATCCCCGGAACCACGAGCAGTACTTC.

The chain carries TRBV7-6 and TRBJ2-7; tentative D call: TRBD1 (6 bases). V was trimmed by 5 bases and J by 0 bases, leaving 11 bases between them. Per germline, CDR1 SGHVS and CDR2 FNYEAQ. This CDR3 comprises 14 residues. The CDR3 DNA sequence: TGTGCCAGCAGCACACAGGGTTACTCCTACGAGCAGTACTTC. The encoded protein is CASSTQGYSYEQYF.

The CDR3 reads CASSEASTSGEIQETQYF. The CDR3, as DNA: TGTGCCAGCAGTGAAGCTTCGACTAGCGGGGAGATCCAAGAGACCCAGTACTTC. This chain links TRBV6-1 with TRBJ2-5; 11 bases map to TRBD2. Losses at the gene ends were 0 bases for V and 1 base for J; bases not matched to a gene: 7. The CDR3 extends over 18 amino acids. The germline CDR1 and CDR2 sequences are MNHNS and SASEGT.

This clone was observed once. The chain couples TRBV30 to TRBJ1-1; D gene unclear. The germline V gene encodes CDR1 GTSNPN and CDR2 SVGIG (reference sequence). V lost 4 bases, J lost 7 bases, and 13 bases lay in between. The CDR3 length is 12 residues. The CDR3 nucleotides read TGTGCCTGGATCCTTTTCCCGGTTGAAGCTTTCTTT. Translating it yields CAWILFPVEAFF.